This T cell receptor beta chain was sequenced in a study of cytomegalovirus exposure and HLA in healthy donors. The CDR3 loop spans 15 amino acids. V was pared by 4 bases and J by 3 bases, with 4 bases of the junction left unmatched. Germline V gene lookup returns CDR1 SGHRS and CDR2 YFSETQ. Points from the study as a whole: A few chains linked to CMV were shown in vitro to be specific for CMV antigens.

In the case of this clone: Its antigen is undetermined.

The PCR had 60 Vbeta and 13 Jbeta primers. The protocol was immunoSEQ multiplex PCR, while the TCRdb copy is restricted to in-frame clones and leaves out a portion. Of around 170,000 clones in the sample, 65% to 85% were seen once. The rearrangement uses TRBV5-1 and TRBJ2-3; 11 bases map to TRBD2. Sample: PBMCs. This clonotype was obtained from a girl aged 5-17 years in good health and CMV-seropositive. The CDR3 nucleotides read TGCGCCAGCAGCATGACTAGCGGGAAGACAGATACGCAGTATTTT. It yields the protein CASSMTSGKTDTQYF.